Following are 27 T cell receptor beta chains from one sample sequenced in a study of synovial regulatory T cells in juvenile arthritis. Sequenced by immunoSEQ multiplex PCR; TCRdb stores in-frame clones only, minus some. This repertoire includes roughly 9,800 clones. Specimen: Treg cells from blood. Indicated subset: remaining (HLA-DR-negative) circulating blood Treg cells. The origin of the receptors is a donor aged 2-30 years with juvenile idiopathic arthritis.

The rearrangement uses TRBV4-1 and TRBJ1-2. The CDR3 sequence is 16 residues long. The protein alone is recorded here. Germline V CDR1 and CDR2: MGHRA, YSYEKL. CDR3 protein: CASSDYLAGETYGYTF.

The rearrangement joins TRBV19 to TRBJ1-2. CDR3 length equals 16 residues. No DNA appears here. The germline gives CDR1 LNHDA, CDR2 SQIVND (reference sequence). CDR3 region: CASSMRVGLANYGYTF.

V gene TRBV18 combines with J gene TRBJ1-5. The CDR3 loop spans 13 amino acids. The DNA is unrecorded. Looked up from germline, CDR1 is KGHSH and CDR2 is LQKENI. CDR3 region: CASSPGMVQPQHF. The full variable domain, in which reference TRBV18 and TRBJ1-5 provide the parts outside the CDR3, is NAGVMQNPRHLVRRRGQEARLRCSPMKGHSHVYWYRQLPEEGLKFMVYLQKENIIDESGMPKERFSAEFPKEGPSILRIQQVVRGDSAAYFCASSPGMVQPQHFGDGTRLSIL.

The chain carries TRBV5-6 and TRBJ2-7; TCRdb's D gene call, TRBD1, goes unchecked for lack of DNA. CDR3 length: 18 residues. DNA is not recorded here. Germline CDR1 and CDR2: SGHDT and YYEEEE. The CDR3 region is CASSLLDRDREFFYEQYF.

V is TRBV27 and J is TRBJ1-4; the D call from TCRdb, TRBD1, cannot be confirmed without DNA. From germline, CDR1 is MNHEY and CDR2 SMNVEV (reference sequence). The CDR3 is made up of 12 amino acids. Nucleotide data are not available. The CDR3 sequence: CASRQGMEKLFF. The full variable domain, with the rest looked up from reference TRBV27 and TRBJ1-4, is EAQVTQNPRYLITVTGKKLTVTCSQNMNHEYMSWYRQDPGLGLRQIYYSMNVEVTDKGDVPEGYKVSRKEKRNFPLILESPSPNQTSLYFCASRQGMEKLFFGSGTQLSVL.

The chain couples TRBV11-2 to TRBJ2-5; TCRdb calls TRBD2, which cannot be checked without DNA. Germline V gene lookup returns CDR1 SGHAT and CDR2 FQNNGV. The CDR3 contains 18 residues. The DNA sequence is not available. The CDR3 protein is CASSASGRAAGGRETQYF.

The V gene is TRBV4-1, the J gene TRBJ1-2; the D gene TCRdb calls, TRBD1, cannot be checked with no DNA. CDR3 length: 13 amino acids. The entry carries no DNA sequence. Germline CDR1 reads MGHRA; CDR2 reads YSYEKL. This CDR3 reads CASSHRDRDGYTF.

This chain uses TRBV18 with TRBJ2-3; absent DNA, TCRdb's TRBD2 call cannot be checked. CDR3 size: 15 residues. The entry carries no DNA sequence. Germline CDR1 KGHSH, CDR2 LQKENI. This CDR3 reads CASSPFSGSTDTQYF.

The chain employs TRBV19 and TRBJ2-7; TCRdb lists TRBD2, though no DNA is available to test this call. This CDR3 has 21 amino acids. Nucleotide data are not available. The germline gives CDR1 LNHDA, CDR2 SQIVND (reference sequence). Here the CDR3 reads CASSIAAPGTSGSPRHYEQYF.

The V and J genes are TRBV18 and TRBJ2-7; checking the TCRdb D call of TRBD1 is not possible without DNA. Germline V CDR1 and CDR2: KGHSH, LQKENI. This CDR3 comprises 14 residues. No DNA is listed. This CDR3 is CASSRTGISYEQYF.

The rearrangement uses TRBV5-6 and TRBJ1-1; lacking DNA, the TRBD1 call made by TCRdb goes unchecked. CDR1 is SGHDT and CDR2 is YYEEEE in the germline V gene. This CDR3 spans 19 amino acids. No coding sequence is recorded. The chain's CDR3 is CASSAKIGTGLLWGTEAFF.

V gene TRBV11-2 combines with J gene TRBJ2-3; without DNA, the TCRdb call of TRBD1 cannot be checked. The germline gives CDR1 SGHAT, CDR2 FQNNGV. This CDR3 spans 16 amino acids. The coding DNA is unavailable. The CDR3 sequence is CASSLAAGSGPDTQYF.

V gene TRBV6-1 combines with J gene TRBJ1-2. The germline gives CDR1 MNHNS, CDR2 SASEGT. The CDR3 is made up of 14 amino acids. No DNA is recorded. The CDR3 sequence is CASSELQGNYGYTF.

This chain joins TRBV10-2 and TRBJ2-7; TCRdb designates TRBD1, a call that cannot be tested without DNA. Germline loops: CDR1 WSHSY, CDR2 SAAADI. The length of the CDR3 is 15 residues. The DNA is not on file. The CDR3 sequence is CASSESWLSSYEQYF.

The V and J genes are TRBV19 and TRBJ2-7; TCRdb's assignment of TRBD2 cannot be checked, as there is no DNA. The CDR3 loop spans 14 amino acids. There is no recorded DNA. Germline CDR1 reads LNHDA; CDR2 reads SQIVND (reference sequence). CDR3 loop: CASSIGGATYEQYF.

This rearrangement joins TRBV2 to TRBJ2-7; there is no DNA to check the TCRdb D call of TRBD1. The V gene's germline CDR1 is SNHLY and CDR2 FYNNEI. This CDR3 contains 11 residues. No DNA is listed. The CDR3 is CASRTAWQQYF.

The J gene is TRBJ1-2, the V gene TRBV5-1. Germline loops: CDR1 SGHRS, CDR2 YFSETQ. The CDR3 consists of 11 residues. The DNA is unrecorded. The CDR3 is CASSLDAGYTF. Together with reference TRBV5-1 and TRBJ1-2, the CDR3 gives the full variable domain: KAGVTQTPRYLIKTRGQQVTLSCSPISGHRSVSWYQQTPGQGLQFLFEYFSETQRNKGNFPGRFSGRQFSNSRSEMNVSTLELGDSALYLCASSLDAGYTFGSGTRLTVV.

V usage is TRBV6-1 and J usage is TRBJ2-7; as DNA is missing, the TRBD2 call by TCRdb cannot be tested. Germline V CDR1 and CDR2: MNHNS, SASEGT. The CDR3 runs to 15 residues. The nucleotide record is missing. The CDR3 region is CASSEGGTSGYEQYF.

The CDR3 loop reads CAIGASGPITDTQYF. The V gene is TRBV10-3, the J gene TRBJ2-3; the TCRdb call, TRBD2, lacks DNA for checking. Looked up from germline, CDR1 is ENHRY and CDR2 is SYGVKD. This CDR3 has 15 amino acids. No coding sequence is recorded.

CDR3 loop: CAWSVENFPGQGTYEQYF. V and J are TRBV30 and TRBJ2-7; lacking DNA, the TRBD1 call made by TCRdb goes unchecked. The CDR3 runs to 18 residues. No DNA has been recorded. Germline assignment: CDR1 GTSNPN and CDR2 SVGIG (reference sequence).

The chain joins TRBV19 to TRBJ2-7; TCRdb indicates TRBD1, and absent DNA this call remains unverified. The CDR3 covers 15 residues. Only the protein sequence is given. Germline V CDR1 and CDR2: LNHDA, SQIVND (reference sequence). The CDR3 loop reads CASSLRLRFSYEQYF.

The V call is TRBV7-2, the J call TRBJ1-1; TCRdb proposes TRBD1, but this gene call is untestable without DNA. CDR3 length equals 16 residues. The nucleotide record is missing. Germline values: CDR1 SGHTA, CDR2 FQGNSA. CDR3 sequence: CASSLLGGLANTEAFF.

The gene calls are TRBV11-2 and TRBJ2-1; TCRdb names TRBD2, which stays unverified in the absence of DNA. This CDR3 contains 17 residues. This entry has no DNA. CDR1 and CDR2 from the germline V gene are SGHAT and FQNNGV. The CDR3 is CASSLELPPSGGDEQFF.

The chain joins TRBV5-6 to TRBJ2-7; the TCRdb D gene call, TRBD2, has no DNA to confirm it. The CDR3 is 17 amino acids. No DNA is given. The germline V gene encodes CDR1 SGHDT and CDR2 YYEEEE. CDR3 protein: CASSFGLAGGPAHEQYF.

V gene TRBV2 combines with J gene TRBJ1-5. This CDR3 comprises 12 residues. No DNA was logged. Per germline, CDR1 SNHLY and CDR2 FYNNEI. Here the CDR3 reads CASSEVRGSQHF.

V usage is TRBV4-1 and J usage is TRBJ2-5; TCRdb picks TRBD2, but there is no DNA to check that call. The CDR3 spans 16 residues. Only the protein sequence is given. Germline CDR1 and CDR2: MGHRA and YSYEKL. The CDR3 sequence is CASSQDRGAGGETQYF.

The chain uses TRBV4-1 and TRBJ1-2. This CDR3 has 21 amino acids. The protein alone is recorded here. From germline, CDR1 is MGHRA and CDR2 YSYEKL. CDR3 in amino acids: CASSHDRQREGRYHSNYGYTF.